This T cell receptor (beta chain) was identified in a study of Ad26.COV2.S vaccination and SARS-CoV-2 variants (dated by TCRdb to the early 2020s). Regarding the complete study: Donors in the vaccine arm were drawn from COV1001, a multicentre, randomized, double-blind, placebo-controlled phase I-IIa trial testing Ad26.COV2.S in healthy adults. Ad26.COV2.S was administered intramuscularly at 5 x 10^10 or 1 x 10^11 viral particles, either as a single shot or as two shots given 56 days apart. TCRbeta repertoire sequencing served as the tool for gauging how specific and how broad the SARS-CoV-2-reactive T cell receptors were following Ad26.COV2.S vaccination. A total of approximately 30 samples were included in the TCR-sequenced set, comprising some 20 Ad26.COV2.S vaccine recipients, 5 placebo recipients and 8 SARS-CoV-2 convalescent individuals. Participants in the trial were split at random into five groups of five each, receiving low-dose or high-dose Ad26.COV2.S once or twice, or else placebo on both occasions. Investigators did not know the trial group allocation while performing experiments and assessing outcomes.

The immunoSEQ Assay was used to sequence TCRbeta CDR3 regions. After extraction, genomic DNA underwent amplification by bias-controlled multiplex PCR, followed by high-throughput sequencing. The authors' pipeline ran thus. To quantify the absolute abundance of each unique TCRbeta CDR3 region, sequences were collapsed and filtered. Usable DNA was measured by amplifying reference genes present in all nucleated cells, and TCRbeta template counts were normalized to that usable DNA to estimate T cell fraction. Repertoire TCRs were annotated as SARS-CoV-2-specific by exact matching of V gene, CDR3 amino acid sequence and J gene to a known reactive TCR set. MIRA supplied the reference SARS-CoV-2 TCR set, which was filtered for enrichment in COVID-19-positive ImmuneCODE repertoires so that public or cross-reactive TCRs were removed. Based on the MIRA antigens, annotated TCRs were further analysed at the level of specific ORF or position within ORF. Breadth was defined as annotated unique rearrangements over total unique productive rearrangements; depth was the summed frequency of those rearrangements. Group comparisons of TCR breadth used two-sided Wilcoxon rank-sum tests. As stored in TCRdb, this immuneACCESS dataset retains in-frame rearrangements with V and J assigned. A fraction of the clones does not appear; measured against another copy, unresolved V genes explain less than half of the discrepancy, and the remainder lacks a known reason. The DNA gave D and trimming, while V, J and clone size come from that table. The sample contains 350,000 to 500,000 clones, about 90% of them found a single time. The leading ten clones occupy about 4.5% of the sample.

The treatment or condition label, as the study defines it: some 20 received Ad26.COV2.S at low or high dose, single or two shots; a few received placebo; per-sample allocation not given. Repertoires of vaccine and placebo recipients were sequenced from samples taken on day 63 after the first injection. Between 29 July and 7 August 2020, Cohort 1b enrolled approximately 26 adults aged 18-55 years at one site in Boston, USA. As a vaccine, Ad26.COV2.S was a replication-incompetent adenovirus type 26 vector that expressed a prefusion-stabilized SARS-CoV-2 spike protein derived from the original Wuhan strain. On the study overall, not on this receptor specifically: Vaccine and placebo recipients had comparable non-spike TCR breadth, which fits with the vaccine containing only spike. Ad26.COV2.S recipients had higher spike-specific TCR breadth than placebo recipients (P = 0.0014). Comparing responses between vaccine doses or regimens was not something the study was powered to do. After vaccination, spike-specific CD8+ and CD4+ T cell responses were reported to show substantial breadth. The authors noted that the TCR breadth and depth analyses may have underestimated total T cell responses.

The germline V and J ends show losses of 6 bases and 3 bases respectively, and no gene match explains 11 bases of the junction. CDR1 and CDR2 (MNHEY, SMNVEV) derive from the germline V gene (reference sequence). Including the terminal cysteine and phenylalanine, the CDR3 comprises 15 residues. The DNA shown is the 45-base CDR3, in frame from base 1. Concerning this clone itself: Its antigen has not been determined. Qualities for individual bases were not recorded, and no much larger clone is one base off.

This material consisted of peripheral blood, taken in a trial of Ad26.COV2.S vaccine versus placebo. The chain uses TRBV27 and TRBJ2-7; 7 of the junction bases match TRBD2. This sequence originates from a person aged 18 to 59 who received the Ad26.COV2.S COVID-19 vaccine or a placebo. CDR3 loop: CASSFSGELYYEQYF. The DNA sequence is TGTGCCAGCAGCTTCAGCGGGGAGCTGTACTACGAGCAGTACTTC.